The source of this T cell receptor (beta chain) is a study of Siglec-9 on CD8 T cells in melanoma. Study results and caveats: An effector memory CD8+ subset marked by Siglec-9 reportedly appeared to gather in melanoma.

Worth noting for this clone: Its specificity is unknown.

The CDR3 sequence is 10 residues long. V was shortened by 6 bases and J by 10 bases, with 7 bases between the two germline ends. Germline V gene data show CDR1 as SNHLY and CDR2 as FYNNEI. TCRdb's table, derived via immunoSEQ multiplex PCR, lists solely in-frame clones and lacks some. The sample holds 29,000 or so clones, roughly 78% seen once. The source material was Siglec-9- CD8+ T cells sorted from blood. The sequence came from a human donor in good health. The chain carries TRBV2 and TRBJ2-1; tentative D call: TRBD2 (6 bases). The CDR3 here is CASRGREQFF. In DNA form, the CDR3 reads TGTGCCAGCAGGGGGAGGGAGCAGTTCTTC.